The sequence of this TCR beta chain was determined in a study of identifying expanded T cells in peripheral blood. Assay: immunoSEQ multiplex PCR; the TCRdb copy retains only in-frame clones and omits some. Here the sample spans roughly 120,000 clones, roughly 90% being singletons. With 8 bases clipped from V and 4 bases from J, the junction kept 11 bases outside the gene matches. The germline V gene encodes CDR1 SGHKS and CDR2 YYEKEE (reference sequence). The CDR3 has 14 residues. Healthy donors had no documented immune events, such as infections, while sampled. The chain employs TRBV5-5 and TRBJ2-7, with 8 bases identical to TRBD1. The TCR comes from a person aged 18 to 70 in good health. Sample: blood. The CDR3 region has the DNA TGTGCCAGTCTGCCGGCAGGGGGCCGGTACGAGCAGTACTTC. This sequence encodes CASLPAGGRYEQYF.